The 30 T cell receptor beta chains presented below share a single source sample, sequenced in a study of blood T cell repertoires in COVID-19. This table comes from immunoSEQ multiplex PCR, and its TCRdb copy is limited to in-frame clones, with some not included. Here the sample spans about 220,000 clones, about 80% being singletons. The sequencing input was PBMCs or T cells enriched from blood (not recorded which). These receptors originate from a man in his forties who had recovered from COVID-19.

The chain combines TRBV9 with TRBJ2-5, with D possibly TRBD1 on 6 matching bases. The V gene's germline CDR1 is SGDLS and CDR2 YYNGEE. Trimming took off 0 bases at V and 1 base at J, with 7 bases between the two ends. The CDR3 has 14 residues. The CDR3 nucleotides are TGTGCCAGCAGCGTAGAGGGGGTCCAAGAGACCCAGTACTTC. It specifies CASSVEGVQETQYF.

In this sample, this clone turned up a few times. The chain joins TRBV14 to TRBJ1-3; D gene uncertain. The V end was cut by 0 bases, the J end by 2 bases, with 5 bases between. The CDR3 loop spans 14 amino acids. Per the germline V gene, CDR1 is SGHDN and CDR2 is FVKESK. CDR3 region: CASSQETAGNTIYF. Here the CDR3 DNA reads TGTGCCAGCAGCCAAGAAACGGCTGGAAACACCATATATTTT.

The rearrangement joins TRBV5-5 to TRBJ2-2; 9 bases fit TRBD2. V shed 4 bases and J 3 bases; nucleotides not matched to a gene: 4. The length of the CDR3 is 15 residues. Germline V gene sequence: CDR1 SGHKS, CDR2 YYEKEE (reference sequence). The CDR3 nucleotides are TGTGCCAGCAGCGGCGAGCGGGGGGACACCGGGGAGCTGTTTTTT. Residues: CASSGERGDTGELFF.

The chain employs TRBV28 and TRBJ1-2, with 9 bases fitting TRBD1. V shed 6 bases, J shed 8 bases, and the junction held 10 bases outside the gene matches. The germline CDR1 and CDR2 sequences are MDHEN and SYDVKM. The CDR3 runs to 14 residues. The DNA of the CDR3 is TGTGCCAGCAGCGTTGGACAGGGGCTGAGAGGCTACACCTTC. Protein sequence: CASSVGQGLRGYTF.

This clone showed up just once. V gene TRBV9 combines with J gene TRBJ2-1, with a possible D match to TRBD1 (5 bases). Trimming cost V 3 bases and J 6 bases, with 16 bases left between them. Germline CDR1 SGDLS, CDR2 YYNGEE. The CDR3 runs 15 residues. This CDR3 is CASSAQGWLGNEQFF. CDR3 in DNA: TGTGCCAGCAGCGCTCAGGGTTGGCTGGGCAATGAGCAGTTCTTC. Complete variable domain (other parts from reference TRBV9 and TRBJ2-1): DSGVTQTPKHLITATGQRVTLRCSPRSGDLSVYWYQQSLDQGLQFLIQYYNGEERAKGNILERFSAQQFPDLHSELNLSSLELGDSALYFCASSAQGWLGNEQFFGPGTRLTVL.

The genes are TRBV5-1 and TRBJ2-3; 7 bases match TRBD2. Germline V CDR1 and CDR2: SGHRS, YFSETQ. Germline trimming cut 2 bases from V and 6 bases from J; bases unmatched to any gene: 12. The CDR3 loop spans 16 amino acids. CDR3 nucleotides: TGCGCCAGCAGCTTTGTCGCGGGAGTAGGAAGCGATACGCAGTATTTT. Amino acid sequence: CASSFVAGVGSDTQYF.

The V call is TRBV20-1, the J call TRBJ1-1, with a tentative D call TRBD1 (5 bases). Germline V gene lookup returns CDR1 DFQATT and CDR2 SNEGSKA (reference sequence). The CDR3 runs 13 residues. The V end was cut by 3 bases, the J end by 1 base, with 9 bases between. This CDR3 reads CSASVGANTEAFF. The CDR3 DNA sequence: TGCAGTGCTAGTGTAGGGGCGAACACTGAAGCTTTCTTT.

The rearrangement uses TRBV5-4 and TRBJ2-7; TRBD2 aligns across 11 bases. The germline gives CDR1 SGHNT, CDR2 YYREEE (reference sequence). J lost 11 bases, V lost 5 bases, and 12 bases had no gene match. The CDR3 is 14 amino acids. The CDR3 DNA reads as TGTGCCAGCAGGCTAGGGACTAGCGGTCTTGAGGAGTACTTC. As protein: CASRLGTSGLEEYF.

The chain carries TRBV11-2 and TRBJ2-5; no firm D call. V lost 4 bases to trimming and J lost 3 bases, with 15 bases between them. The CDR3 loop spans 15 amino acids. CDR1 and CDR2 (germline): SGHAT, FQNNGV. This CDR3 reads CASSYDAVAEETQYF. The CDR3 DNA follows: TGTGCCAGCAGCTATGACGCGGTGGCGGAAGAGACCCAGTACTTC.

The chain combines TRBV6-5 with TRBJ1-2; 7 bases are shared with TRBD1. The V and J ends lost 8 bases and 3 bases, in that order; junction bases with no gene match: 6. The CDR3 has 13 amino acids. CDR1 MNHEY and CDR2 SVGAGI come from the germline V gene. CDR3 coding DNA: TGTGCCAGCCGCCAGGGGGTATACTATGGCTACACCTTC. This encodes CASRQGVYYGYTF.

This clone came up once. The chain joins TRBV7-2 to TRBJ2-3; D may be TRBD2 (6 bases). Germline CDR1 SGHTA, CDR2 FQGNSA. V lost 4 bases, J lost 6 bases, and 14 bases lay in between. This CDR3 is 14 amino acids long. The CDR3 reads CASSSRWAGDTQYF. CDR3 nucleotide sequence: TGTGCCAGCAGCTCCCGGTGGGCGGGGGATACGCAGTATTTT.

V is TRBV2 and J is TRBJ1-1; D remains ambiguous. Trimming left V 6 bases short and J 0 bases short, with 8 bases between. CDR1 and CDR2 from the germline V gene are SNHLY and FYNNEI. There are 13 residues in the CDR3. This CDR3 is CASSQQLNTEAFF. As DNA, the CDR3 is TGTGCCAGCAGCCAACAGCTGAACACTGAAGCTTTCTTT.

This clone was seen a few times. This chain joins TRBV5-6 and TRBJ1-5; D is unresolved. V was pared by 0 bases and J by 5 bases, with 6 bases between. From germline, CDR1 is SGHDT and CDR2 YYEEEE. The CDR3 has 13 amino acids. This CDR3 reads CASSLAGDQPQHF. In DNA, the CDR3 is TGTGCCAGCAGCTTGGCCGGAGATCAGCCCCAGCATTTT.

V and J are TRBV7-2 and TRBJ2-3; the match to TRBD1 covers 9 bases. V shed 8 bases, J shed 2 bases, and the junction held 11 bases outside the gene matches. Germline lookup yields CDR1 SGHTA and CDR2 FQGNSA. This CDR3 contains 16 residues. CDR3 region: CASVHLRDRDTDTQYF. The CDR3 DNA reads as TGTGCCAGCGTCCACCTCCGGGACAGGGACACAGATACGCAGTATTTT.

The rearrangement uses TRBV28 and TRBJ2-7; possible D gene TRBD2, 5 bases. CDR1 and CDR2 (germline): MDHEN, SYDVKM. The length of the CDR3 is 18 residues. V was clipped by 6 bases and J by 4 bases, with 28 bases between them. The CDR3 DNA sequence: TGTGCCAGCAGCCAACCCTCCCCATTAACCGGGAACCAGTACGAGCAGTACTTC. Protein: CASSQPSPLTGNQYEQYF.

V is TRBV7-9 and J is TRBJ1-3; D uncertain. Trimming took 0 bases from V and 0 from J, leaving 9 bases between them. The CDR3 is 16 amino acids. Germline loops: CDR1 SEHNR, CDR2 FQNEAQ (reference sequence). Here the CDR3 DNA reads TGTGCCAGCAGCTTAGCGCTGGCAAGCTCTGGAAACACCATATATTTT. Translation: CASSLALASSGNTIYF. Looking up the rest from reference TRBV7-9 and TRBJ1-3 gives the full variable domain: DTGVSQNPRHKITKRGQNVTFRCDPISEHNRLYWYRQTLGQGPEFLTYFQNEAQLEKSRLLSDRFSAERPKGSFSTLEIQRTEQGDSAMYLCASSLALASSGNTIYFGEGSWLTVV.

This clone was recorded at least ten times. This sequence joins TRBV27 and TRBJ1-5; 10 nucleotides match TRBD1. The CDR3 loop spans 17 amino acids. Germline V gene lookup returns CDR1 MNHEY and CDR2 SMNVEV (reference sequence). Trimming removed 2 bases from V and 7 bases from J; junction bases left unmatched: 11. The CDR3 here is CASSLKGQGFRNQPQHF. The CDR3 nucleotides read TGTGCCAGCAGTTTAAAGGGACAGGGGTTTCGAAACCAGCCCCAGCATTTT.

CDR3 in DNA: TGTGCCAGCAGCTTATTAGGGGTGAGCAATCAGCCCCAGCATTTT. Translation gives CASSLLGVSNQPQHF. The chain has TRBV7-6 and TRBJ1-5; the D gene is possibly TRBD1 (5 bases). CDR1 SGHVS and CDR2 FNYEAQ come from the germline V gene. The V end lost 2 bases, the J end lost 1 base, and 9 bases lay between the germline ends. CDR3 length equals 15 residues.

V is TRBV3-1 (or the pseudogene TRBV3-2) and J is TRBJ1-3; tentatively, D is TRBD1 (6 bases). Trimming removed 4 bases from V and 5 bases from J, with 12 bases in between. In germline, CDR1 is LGHDT, CDR2 YNNKEL (reference sequence). This CDR3 contains 14 residues. The CDR3, as DNA: TGTGCCAGCAGCCTCGGGACACTCAGAAACACCATATATTTT. As protein: CASSLGTLRNTIYF.

V and J are TRBV6-5 and TRBJ1-4; D remains ambiguous. Germline V lookup: CDR1 MNHEY, CDR2 SVGAGI. CDR3 length equals 13 residues. V lost 0 bases to trimming and J lost 8 bases, with 7 bases between them. The CDR3 region is CASSYSNGEKLFF. As DNA, the CDR3 is TGTGCCAGCAGTTACTCGAACGGGGAAAAACTGTTTTTT.

This clone has more than one count but fewer than ten. The rearrangement joins TRBV27 to TRBJ2-1, with D perhaps matching TRBD1 (5 bases). Germline lookup yields CDR1 MNHEY and CDR2 SMNVEV (reference sequence). This CDR3 region has 13 residues. Trimming removed 3 bases from V and 8 bases from J, with 11 bases in between. DNA for the CDR3: TGTGCCAGCAGTTTCAGCAGGGCTCATGAGCAGTTCTTC. It codes for CASSFSRAHEQFF.

The V gene is TRBV30, the J gene TRBJ1-5; TRBD1 matches 7 bases. Germline V gene lookup returns CDR1 GTSNPN and CDR2 SVGIG (reference sequence). Unmatched junction bases numbered 7, after V lost 5 bases and J lost 6 bases. This CDR3 spans 13 amino acids. The CDR3 coding sequence is TGTGCCTGGGCCCGACAGGGCGGTCAGCCCCAGCATTTT. It specifies CAWARQGGQPQHF.

In DNA form, the CDR3 reads TGTGCCAGCAGCCCCAACAGGACGCTTGAAGCTTTCTTT. Amino acid sequence: CASSPNRTLEAFF. V gene TRBV6-9 combines with J gene TRBJ1-1; maybe TRBD1 (5 bases). Germline V lookup: CDR1 MNHGY, CDR2 SVAAGI. This CDR3 is 13 amino acids long. V was shortened by 6 bases and J by 7 bases, with 15 bases between the two germline ends.

The chain links TRBV2 to TRBJ2-5; 9 bases line up with TRBD2. Germline lookup yields CDR1 SNHLY and CDR2 FYNNEI. V shed 8 bases, J shed 4 bases, and the junction held 11 bases outside the gene matches. CDR3 length: 15 amino acids. The CDR3 DNA reads as TGTGCCAGCGAGAGGACTAGCGCGTACGTAGAGACCCAGTACTTC. Translated: CASERTSAYVETQYF.

The chain's CDR3 is CASSLIWDRGNYGYTF. CDR3 nucleotide sequence: TGTGCCAGCAGCTTAATTTGGGACAGGGGTAACTATGGCTACACCTTC. The V gene is TRBV7-2, the J gene TRBJ1-2, with 10 nucleotides matching TRBD1. Per the germline V gene, CDR1 is SGHTA and CDR2 is FQGNSA. The CDR3 loop spans 16 amino acids. V lost 2 bases to trimming and J lost 1 base; unmatched junction nucleotides: 4.

The rearrangement joins TRBV3-1 (or the pseudogene TRBV3-2) to TRBJ2-7, with TRBD2 matching over 10 bases. Germline V gene lookup returns CDR1 LGHDT and CDR2 YNNKEL (reference sequence). CDR3 length: 15 amino acids. After removal of 6 bases from V and 4 bases from J, the junction contained 9 bases not matched to a gene. CDR3 DNA sequence: TGTGCCAGCAGGAGCGGGGGGGCTTCAATGTACGAGCAGTACTTC. It translates to CASRSGGASMYEQYF.

The chain is built from TRBV7-2 and TRBJ2-1; perhaps TRBD2 as D (6 bases). Germline V gene data show CDR1 as SGHTA and CDR2 as FQGNSA. This CDR3 contains 14 residues. Deletions cut 1 base from V and 9 bases from J, with 13 bases between. DNA for the CDR3: TGTGCCAGCAGCTTAGTCGCGGGGTTCGGTGAGCAGTTCTTC. Protein: CASSLVAGFGEQFF.

The chain uses TRBV2 and TRBJ1-4; 11 bases agree with TRBD1. V was clipped by 9 bases and J by 7 bases; unmatched bases: 13. Germline lookup yields CDR1 SNHLY and CDR2 FYNNEI. The CDR3 has 16 amino acids. The CDR3 spells CASLRDRGIEAEKLFF. The CDR3, as DNA: TGTGCCAGTCTCCGGGACAGGGGGATAGAGGCTGAAAAACTGTTTTTT.

J is TRBJ2-7 and V is TRBV5-1, with TRBD2 matching 10 bases. Germline CDR1 SGHRS, CDR2 YFSETQ. This CDR3 comprises 15 residues. J gave up 4 bases and V 1 base, and 5 bases lay outside the gene matches. CDR3 in amino acids: CASSLSLAGVYEQYF. CDR3 bases: TGCGCCAGCAGCTTGAGTCTAGCGGGAGTATACGAGCAGTACTTC.

This chain links TRBV4-1 with TRBJ1-2; 12 bases map to TRBD1. The length of the CDR3 is 16 residues. Germline V gene sequence: CDR1 MGHRA, CDR2 YSYEKL. Unmatched junction bases numbered 12, after V lost 5 bases and J lost 8 bases. The CDR3 sequence: CASSSGQGAPLRGYTF. CDR3 bases: TGCGCCAGCAGCTCGGGACAGGGGGCCCCTCTTCGGGGCTACACCTTC.